These 10 T cell receptor beta chains originate from one sample sequenced in a study of cytomegalovirus exposure and HLA in healthy donors. Primers included in the PCR were 60 Vbeta and 13 Jbeta primers. Produced via immunoSEQ multiplex PCR; TCRdb's table is partial and in-frame only. Among around 160,000 clones listed, around 65% were seen once. The sample taken for sequencing was PBMCs. The source of these receptors is a woman aged 40 to 49 in good health and CMV-seropositive.

The V call is TRBV7-8, the J call TRBJ1-2; 8 bases align to TRBD1. The ends lost 5 bases at V and 4 bases at J; junction bases unmatched: 12. This CDR3 is 16 amino acids long. Germline values: CDR1 SGHVS, CDR2 FQNEAQ. The CDR3 here is CASSRNRGQGAYGYTF. In nucleotides, the CDR3 is TGTGCCAGCAGCCGTAACCGAGGCCAGGGGGCCTATGGCTACACCTTC.

The chain employs TRBV7-8 and TRBJ2-7; tentatively, D is TRBD2 (5 bases). This CDR3 spans 15 amino acids. V was trimmed by 5 bases and J by 3 bases, leaving 17 bases between them. Germline CDR1 SGHVS, CDR2 FQNEAQ. The CDR3 DNA follows: TGTGCCAGCAGCCCGGATTCTCGGGGTGACTACGAGCAGTACTTC. Encoded protein: CASSPDSRGDYEQYF.

The chain joins TRBV11-2 to TRBJ2-2; the D gene is possibly TRBD2 (5 bases). This CDR3 is 13 amino acids long. V lost 1 base, J lost 6 bases, and 6 bases lay in between. CDR1 is SGHAT and CDR2 is FQNNGV in the germline V gene. CDR3: CASSLVRAGELFF. The CDR3 DNA reads TGTGCCAGCAGCTTAGTGCGGGCCGGGGAGCTGTTTTTT. The full variable domain, rest sourced from reference TRBV11-2 and TRBJ2-2, is EAGVAQSPRYKIIEKRQSVAFWCNPISGHATLYWYQQILGQGPKLLIQFQNNGVVDDSQLPKDRFSAERLKGVDSTLKIQPAKLEDSAVYLCASSLVRAGELFFGEGSRLTVL.

This chain uses TRBV5-1 with TRBJ2-3; a possible D gene is TRBD1 (6 bases). Germline V gene sequence: CDR1 SGHRS, CDR2 YFSETQ. CDR3 length equals 14 residues. V shed 7 bases and J shed 6 bases, with 18 bases lying between them. The CDR3 region is CASAVGARGDTQYF. The DNA for the CDR3 is TGCGCCAGCGCCGTGGGGGCGAGGGGCGATACGCAGTATTTT.

Remarks on this clone: Germline and junction disagree at one end, which may indicate a read error. The chain is built from TRBV7-7 and TRBJ2-5; D may match TRBD1 or TRBD2 (5 bases each). Germline V gene sequence: CDR1 SSHAT, CDR2 FNYEAQ (reference sequence). This CDR3 has 15 residues. CDR3 protein: CASSLAGRDQETQYF. The CDR3 DNA reads TGTGCTAGCAGCTTAGCAGGGCGGGACCAAGAGACCCAGTACTTC.

There are a few counts of this clone. The rearrangement uses TRBV28 and TRBJ1-2; TRBD1 matches 7 bases. Per germline, CDR1 MDHEN and CDR2 SYDVKM. The CDR3 is 16 residues long. V lost 3 bases to trimming and J lost 3 bases; unmatched junction nucleotides: 10. This chain's CDR3 is CASSFAGGQGDYGYTF. DNA of the CDR3: TGTGCCAGCAGTTTCGCGGGTGGGCAGGGGGACTATGGCTACACCTTC.

V gene TRBV6-5 combines with J gene TRBJ1-1, with D maybe TRBD1 (6 bases). The CDR3 has 12 residues. Trimming removed 5 bases at V and 4 bases at J, with 8 bases between. CDR1 and CDR2 from the germline V gene are MNHEY and SVGAGI. The CDR3 spells CASSPGVTEAFF. The CDR3 DNA is TGTGCCAGCAGTCCAGGGGTCACTGAAGCTTTCTTT.

V is TRBV5-4 and J is TRBJ2-1; unclear D gene. The CDR3 covers 14 residues. Germline V gives CDR1 SGHNT, CDR2 YYREEE (reference sequence). V was cut by 1 base and J by 0 bases, with 5 bases left in between. The CDR3 region has the DNA TGTGCCAGCAGCTTGCGGAGCTCCTACAATGAGCAGTTCTTC. Translated, it gives CASSLRSSYNEQFF.

The chain uses TRBV29-1 and TRBJ2-7, with no clear D. The CDR3 runs 11 residues. Germline lookup yields CDR1 SQVTM and CDR2 ANQGSEA. V dropped 7 bases and J dropped 2 bases, with 9 bases sitting between them. The CDR3 DNA is TGCAGCGCGCGGAATACCTACGAGCAGTACTTC. Its translation: CSARNTYEQYF.

This rearrangement joins TRBV19 to TRBJ1-1, with 7 bases identical to TRBD1. J gave up 5 bases and V 5 bases, and 8 bases lay outside the gene matches. CDR3 length: 14 amino acids. Germline values: CDR1 LNHDA, CDR2 SQIVND (reference sequence). The chain's CDR3 is CASSEYRGGTEAFF. CDR3 sequence (DNA): TGTGCCAGTAGTGAATACAGGGGTGGGACTGAAGCTTTCTTT.